A single sample gave rise to the 3 T cell receptor beta chains below, sequenced in a study of preoperative IRX-2 immunotherapy in early breast cancer. Treatment of the sample: preoperative locoregional IRX-2 cytokine immunotherapy. The data were produced by immunoSEQ multiplex PCR, yet TCRdb's version contains in-frame clones alone and is incomplete. This table holds some 30,000 clones, roughly four fifths found once. The specimen comprised lymph node tissue, sampled from a patient treated with IRX-2 immunotherapy. Receptors originate from a human donor with breast cancer.

The chain couples TRBV28 to TRBJ2-1; D uncertain. The germline CDR1 and CDR2 sequences are MDHEN and SYDVKM. This CDR3 contains 14 residues. Trimming stripped 2 bases from V and 1 base from J, with 6 bases between. CDR3 in DNA: TGTGCCAGCAGTTTACACAGTTCCTACAATGAGCAGTTCTTC. It encodes CASSLHSSYNEQFF.

The chain couples TRBV30 to TRBJ1-5; no reliable D call. CDR1 GTSNPN and CDR2 SVGIG come from the germline V gene (reference sequence). This CDR3 has 13 amino acids. Trimming took off 2 bases at V and 3 bases at J, with 8 bases between the two ends. This chain's CDR3 is CAWSTGDNQPQHF. The CDR3 coding sequence is TGTGCCTGGAGTACCGGGGACAATCAGCCCCAGCATTTT.

This chain uses TRBV30 with TRBJ1-2; no reliable D call. V was clipped by 8 bases and J by 8 bases, with 18 bases between them. The CDR3 covers 12 residues. Germline V gene lookup returns CDR1 GTSNPN and CDR2 SVGIG (reference sequence). The CDR3 spells CASSFGEEGYTF. The CDR3 nucleotides are TGTGCCAGCAGCTTCGGAGAAGAGGGCTACACCTTC.